This T cell receptor (beta chain) was sequenced during a study of shared clonotypes between healthy human individuals. Study-wide points: Measured sharing among donors was expected to vary with sequencing depth.

Between the trimmed V and J ends, which lost 4 bases and 4 bases, there was a span of 20 bases. The CDR3 is made up of 16 amino acids. Per the germline V gene, CDR1 is ENHRY and CDR2 is SYGVKD. A note on this clone: Its cognate antigen is unknown.

The protocol was immunoSEQ multiplex PCR, while the TCRdb copy is restricted to in-frame clones and leaves out a portion. The repertoire consists of 2,100,000 or so clones, with about 94% occurring once and the leading ten covering around 0.13%. The V and J genes are TRBV10-3 and TRBJ2-7; D is tentatively TRBD1 or TRBD2 (5 bases each). Sequencing was carried out using naive CD4+ T cells sorted from blood. Subset described: CD45RA+ positively selected. The receptor comes from a young man in good health. Here the CDR3 DNA reads TGTGCCATCAGTGCAATCACAGGAGGATCTCTATACGAGCAGTACTTC. It codes for CAISAITGGSLYEQYF.